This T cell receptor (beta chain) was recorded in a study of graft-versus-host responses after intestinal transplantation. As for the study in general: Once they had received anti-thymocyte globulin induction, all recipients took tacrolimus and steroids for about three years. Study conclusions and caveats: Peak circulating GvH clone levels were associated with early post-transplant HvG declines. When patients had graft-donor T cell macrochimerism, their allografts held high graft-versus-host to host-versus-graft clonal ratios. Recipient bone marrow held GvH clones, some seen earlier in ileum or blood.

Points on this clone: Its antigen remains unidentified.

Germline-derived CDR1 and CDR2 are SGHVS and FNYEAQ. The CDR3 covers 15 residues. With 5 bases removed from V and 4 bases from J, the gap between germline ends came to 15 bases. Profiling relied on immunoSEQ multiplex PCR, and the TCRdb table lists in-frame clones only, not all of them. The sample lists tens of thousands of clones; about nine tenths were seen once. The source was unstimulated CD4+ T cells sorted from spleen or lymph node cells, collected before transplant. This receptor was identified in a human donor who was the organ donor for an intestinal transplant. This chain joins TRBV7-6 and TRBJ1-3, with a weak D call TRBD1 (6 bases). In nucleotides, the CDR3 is TGTGCCAGCAGCCTCCTGACAGGCGAAGGAAACACCATATATTTT. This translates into CASSLLTGEGNTIYF.